A single sample gave rise to the 9 T cell receptor beta chains below, sequenced in a study of blood T cells in healthy people across ages. The authors ran a second PCR of 7 to 11 cycles using a sample-barcoded 5' primer and a J-beta primer mix. TCRdb processed the 5' RACE reads anew with MiXCR; each CDR3 protein has one entry. The repertoire holds roughly 1.5 million distinct CDR3 sequences, with 42% as singletons. The sample was blood. The receptors were sampled from a woman younger than 35 in good health.

This clonotype was seen more than once but under ten times. The V gene is TRBV6-1, the J gene TRBJ2-7, with no clear D. The V gene lost 4 bases and the J gene lost 6 bases, with 4 bases spanning the gap. This CDR3 spans 10 amino acids. CDR1 and CDR2 (germline): MNHNS, SASEGT. CDR3 in DNA: TGTGCCAGCAGTGGAGTCGAGCAGTACTTC. Amino acid sequence: CASSGVEQYF.

This clonotype was picked up a small number of times. The J gene is TRBJ1-2, the V gene TRBV5-4; 7 nucleotides line up with TRBD1. The germline V gene encodes CDR1 SGHNT and CDR2 YYREEE (reference sequence). The CDR3 is made up of 15 amino acids. With V trimmed by 1 base and J by 2 bases, 5 bases remained unmatched. CDR3 amino acids: CASSLMGQLNYGYTF. The CDR3 nucleotides read TGTGCCAGCAGCTTGATGGGACAGCTGAACTATGGCTACACCTTC.

The rearrangement uses TRBV18 and TRBJ1-1; TRBD1 agrees at 8 bases. The CDR3 has 15 residues. The germline V gene has CDR1 KGHSH and CDR2 LQKENI. Trimming took 5 bases from V and 3 from J; bases not matched to a gene: 8. The CDR3 loop is CASSGGTGPDTEAFF. In DNA form, the CDR3 reads TGTGCCAGCTCAGGAGGGACAGGCCCTGACACTGAAGCTTTCTTT.

This clonotype was found many times. This chain connects TRBV4-1 to TRBJ2-7; 7 bases match TRBD1. The V segment lost 4 bases and the J segment 3 bases; nucleotides outside the gene matches: 3. Looked up from germline, CDR1 is MGHRA and CDR2 is YSYEKL. The CDR3 runs to 13 residues. CDR3 bases: TGCGCCAGCAGCCGGGACAGTTACTACGAGCAGTACTTC. It specifies CASSRDSYYEQYF.

This clonotype was counted only a few times. The CDR3 DNA follows: TGTGCCAGCAGTTCGCGAGGCCCAGGGTTTATGGACTATGGCTACACCTTC. It encodes CASSSRGPGFMDYGYTF. The rearrangement links TRBV27 to TRBJ1-2; D is perhaps TRBD1 (5 bases). V was shortened by 4 bases and J by 3 bases, with 21 bases between the two germline ends. The germline V gene has CDR1 MNHEY and CDR2 SMNVEV (reference sequence). The CDR3 is 17 amino acids.

The J gene is TRBJ1-1, the V gene TRBV5-4; the D gene is possibly TRBD1 (6 bases). CDR3 length equals 13 residues. Per the germline V gene, CDR1 is SGHNT and CDR2 is YYREEE (reference sequence). V lost 4 bases, J lost 5 bases, and 12 bases lay in between. The CDR3 sequence is CASSGPGVTEAFF. In DNA form, the CDR3 reads TGTGCCAGCAGCGGTCCAGGGGTAACTGAAGCTTTCTTT.

This chain links TRBV20-1 with TRBJ2-5; possibly TRBD1 for D (5 bases). V was pared by 4 bases and J by 4 bases, with 10 bases between. CDR3 length equals 12 residues. The V gene's germline CDR1 is DFQATT and CDR2 SNEGSKA (reference sequence). The CDR3 nucleotides read TGCAGTGCTATCGGACACCGAGAGACCCAGTACTTC. This codes for CSAIGHRETQYF.

This clonotype came up a few times. The chain employs TRBV25-1 and TRBJ1-2; the D gene is possibly TRBD1 (5 bases). Germline V gene sequence: CDR1 MGHDK, CDR2 SYGVNS. The length of the CDR3 is 13 residues. Deletions cut 9 bases from V and 4 bases from J, with 15 bases between. Here the CDR3 DNA reads TGTGCCAGTAGGGGCTCCAGCCTCTATGGCTACACCTTC. Translated, it gives CASRGSSLYGYTF.

This clonotype was detected many times. This chain connects TRBV9 to TRBJ2-7; no clear D gene. Trimming took off 2 bases at V and 0 bases at J, with 9 bases between the two ends. The CDR3 loop spans 14 amino acids. Germline CDR1 reads SGDLS; CDR2 reads YYNGEE. The CDR3 loop is CASSVGRSSYEQYF. In nucleotides, the CDR3 is TGTGCCAGCAGCGTCGGGCGGAGCTCCTACGAGCAGTACTTC.